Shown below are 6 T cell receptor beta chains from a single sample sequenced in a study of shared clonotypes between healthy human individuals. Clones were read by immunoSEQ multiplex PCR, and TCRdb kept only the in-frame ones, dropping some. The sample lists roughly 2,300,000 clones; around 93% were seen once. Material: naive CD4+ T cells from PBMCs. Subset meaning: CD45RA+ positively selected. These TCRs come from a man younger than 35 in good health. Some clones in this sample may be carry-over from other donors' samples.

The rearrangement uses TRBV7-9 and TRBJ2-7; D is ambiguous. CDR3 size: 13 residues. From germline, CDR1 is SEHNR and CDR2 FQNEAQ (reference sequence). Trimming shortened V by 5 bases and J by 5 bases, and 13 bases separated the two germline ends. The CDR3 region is CASSPKAVNEQYF. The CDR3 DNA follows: TGTGCCAGCAGCCCAAAGGCGGTAAACGAGCAGTACTTC.

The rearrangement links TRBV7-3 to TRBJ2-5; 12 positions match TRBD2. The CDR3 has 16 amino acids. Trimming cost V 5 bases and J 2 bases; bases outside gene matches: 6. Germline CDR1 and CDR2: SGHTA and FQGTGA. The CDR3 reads CASSHGGLAGQETQYF. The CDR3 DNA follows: TGTGCCAGCAGCCACGGAGGACTAGCGGGACAAGAGACCCAGTACTTC.

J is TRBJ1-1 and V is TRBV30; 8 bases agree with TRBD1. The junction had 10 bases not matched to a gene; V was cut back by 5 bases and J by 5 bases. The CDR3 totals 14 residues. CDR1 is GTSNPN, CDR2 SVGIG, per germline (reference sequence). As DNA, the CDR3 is TGTGCCTGGGACACCGGGACAGGCGGAACTGAAGCTTTCTTT. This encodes CAWDTGTGGTEAFF.

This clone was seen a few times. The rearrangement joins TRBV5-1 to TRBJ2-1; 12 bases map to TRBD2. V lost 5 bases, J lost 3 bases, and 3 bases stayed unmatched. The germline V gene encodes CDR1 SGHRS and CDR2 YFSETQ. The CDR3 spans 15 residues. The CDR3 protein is CASRLLAGGYNEQFF. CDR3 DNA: TGCGCCAGCAGACTACTAGCGGGAGGCTACAATGAGCAGTTCTTC.

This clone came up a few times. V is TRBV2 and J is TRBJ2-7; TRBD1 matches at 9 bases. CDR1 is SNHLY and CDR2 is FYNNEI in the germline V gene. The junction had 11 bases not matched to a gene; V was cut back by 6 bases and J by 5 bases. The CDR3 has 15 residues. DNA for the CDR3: TGTGCCAGCAGAATTTCCGGGACAGGGTCCAACGAGCAGTACTTC. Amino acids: CASRISGTGSNEQYF. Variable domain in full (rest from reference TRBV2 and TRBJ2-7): EPEVTQTPSHQVTQMGQEVILRCVPISNHLYFYWYRQILGQKVEFLVSFYNNEISEKSEIFDDQFSVERPDGSNFTLKIRSTKLEDSAMYFCASRISGTGSNEQYFGPGTRLTVT.

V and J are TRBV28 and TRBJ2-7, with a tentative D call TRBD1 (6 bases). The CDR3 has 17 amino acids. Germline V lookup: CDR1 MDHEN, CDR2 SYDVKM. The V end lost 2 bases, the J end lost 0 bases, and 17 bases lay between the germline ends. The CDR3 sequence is CASSLTDGTPSSYEQYF. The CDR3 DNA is TGTGCCAGCAGTTTAACCGACGGGACACCGAGCTCCTACGAGCAGTACTTC.